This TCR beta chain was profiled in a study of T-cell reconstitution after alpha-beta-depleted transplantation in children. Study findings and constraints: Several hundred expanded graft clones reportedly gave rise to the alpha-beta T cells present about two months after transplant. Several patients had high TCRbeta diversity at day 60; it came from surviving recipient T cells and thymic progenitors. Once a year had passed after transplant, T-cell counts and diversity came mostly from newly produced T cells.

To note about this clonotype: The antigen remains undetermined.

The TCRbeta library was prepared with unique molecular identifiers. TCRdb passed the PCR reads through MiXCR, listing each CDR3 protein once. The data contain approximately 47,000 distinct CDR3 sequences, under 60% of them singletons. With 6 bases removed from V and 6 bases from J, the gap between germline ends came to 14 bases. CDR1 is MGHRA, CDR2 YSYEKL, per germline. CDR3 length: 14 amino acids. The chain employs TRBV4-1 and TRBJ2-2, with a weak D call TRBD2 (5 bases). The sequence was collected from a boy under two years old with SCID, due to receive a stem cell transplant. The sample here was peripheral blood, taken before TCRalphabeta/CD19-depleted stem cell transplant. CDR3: CASRLRVASGELFF. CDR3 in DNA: TGCGCCAGCAGGTTACGAGTAGCGTCCGGGGAGCTGTTTTTT.